The 30 T cell receptor beta chains in this list originate from one sample, sequenced in a study of CD8 T cell repertoires and HIV-1 epitope variants. Which antigens these TCRs recognize remains unknown. Profiled with immunoSEQ multiplex PCR; TCRdb holds only in-frame clones, not every one. This sample yields 4,500 to 6,000 clones, of which around two thirds are seen a single time; under 55% belongs to the top ten. Sequenced: cultured CD8+ T cells derived from PBMCs. The receptors were sampled from a male donor with HIV.

This chain links TRBV4-3 with TRBJ2-7; D call uncertain. In germline, CDR1 is LGHNA, CDR2 YSLEER. CDR3 length equals 13 residues. Trimming pared 1 base from V and 4 bases from J, leaving 8 bases between. CDR3 loop: CASSQAREYEQYF. CDR3 sequence (DNA): TGCGCCAGCAGCCAAGCGCGAGAGTACGAGCAGTACTTC.

V and J are TRBV5-1 and TRBJ2-7; TRBD1 agrees at 7 bases. The J segment lost 4 bases and the V segment lost 4 bases, leaving 11 bases of the junction unmatched. The CDR3 loop spans 15 amino acids. CDR1 is SGHRS, CDR2 YFSETQ, per germline. CDR3 in amino acids: CASSIGKRGLYEQYF. The CDR3 DNA sequence: TGCGCCAGCAGCATTGGGAAAAGGGGGCTTTACGAGCAGTACTTC.

This clone was detected a few times. CDR3 nucleotide sequence: TGTGCCAGCAGCGACGACTACCTTGGGAACTACGAGCAGTACTTC. Protein product: CASSDDYLGNYEQYF. The chain combines TRBV9 with TRBJ2-7; maybe TRBD2 (5 bases). Germline V gene data show CDR1 as SGDLS and CDR2 as YYNGEE. Trimming took 3 bases from V and 3 from J, leaving 16 bases between them. The CDR3 has 15 amino acids.

The J gene is TRBJ2-5, the V gene TRBV13, with D possibly being TRBD2 (5 bases). The J call is doubtful: the DNA matches TRBJ2-7 better. In germline, CDR1 is PRHDT, CDR2 FYEKMQ (reference sequence). The CDR3 loop spans 13 amino acids. The CDR3 coding sequence is TGTGCCAGCAGCTTTTGGGAGACCTACGAGCAGTACTTC. Amino acid sequence: CASSFWETYEQYF.

The chain has TRBV6-1 and TRBJ2-1, with D tentatively TRBD1 (5 bases). Looked up from germline, CDR1 is MNHNS and CDR2 is SASEGT. The CDR3 loop spans 14 amino acids. With 6 bases removed from V and 7 bases from J, the gap between germline ends came to 16 bases. The chain's CDR3 is CASRALPQGNEQFF. The CDR3 nucleotides are TGTGCCAGCAGGGCGCTTCCCCAGGGAAATGAGCAGTTCTTC.

The CDR3: CASSSWTGGTEAFF. As DNA, the CDR3 is TGTGCCAGCAGTTCGTGGACAGGGGGCACTGAAGCTTTCTTT. V gene TRBV7-8 combines with J gene TRBJ1-1; 10 positions match TRBD1. This CDR3 is 14 amino acids long. J was trimmed by 4 bases and V by 6 bases; bases with no gene match: 5. Germline V gives CDR1 SGHVS, CDR2 FQNEAQ.

The chain couples TRBV7-3 to TRBJ1-1; TRBD1 matches 7 bases. Trimming at V came to 2 bases and at J to 4 bases, leaving 1 base not matched to a gene. The CDR3 has 13 residues. Germline V CDR1 and CDR2: SGHTA, FQGTGA. Written as DNA, the CDR3 is TGTGCCAGCAGCTTAGAGGGGGCCACTGAAGCTTTCTTT. Translation: CASSLEGATEAFF.

This clone has a handful of counts. The chain links TRBV29-1 to TRBJ1-1; D remains unclear. The V gene lost 0 bases and the J gene lost 0 bases, with 14 bases spanning the gap. The V gene's germline CDR1 is SQVTM and CDR2 ANQGSEA. CDR3 length equals 16 residues. In DNA, the CDR3 is TGCAGCGTTGAAGATCTTCGAGCAGCCATGAACACTGAAGCTTTCTTT. It yields the protein CSVEDLRAAMNTEAFF.

The chain has TRBV4-1 and TRBJ1-5; possibly TRBD1 for D (6 bases). Germline V gene data show CDR1 as MGHRA and CDR2 as YSYEKL. V lost 4 bases, J lost 0 bases, and 19 bases lay in between. This CDR3 comprises 18 residues. CDR3 in amino acids: CASSPRDTLGISNQPQHF. The CDR3, as DNA: TGCGCCAGCAGCCCCCGGGACACGCTAGGGATTAGCAATCAGCCCCAGCATTTT.

The chain combines TRBV28 with TRBJ2-7; the match to TRBD2 covers 10 bases. CDR1 is MDHEN and CDR2 is SYDVKM in the germline V gene. The CDR3 contains 14 residues. V shed 5 bases, J shed 0 bases, and the junction held 1 base outside the gene matches. CDR3 sequence reads: CASSPSGSSYEQYF. In nucleotides, the CDR3 is TGTGCCAGCAGTCCTAGCGGGAGCTCCTACGAGCAGTACTTC.

This clone was seen only a few times. V and J are TRBV19 and TRBJ1-1; no reliable D call. Trimming cost V 1 base and J 4 bases, with 7 bases left between them. CDR3 size: 13 residues. Germline loops: CDR1 LNHDA, CDR2 SQIVND (reference sequence). Here the CDR3 DNA reads TGTGCCAGTAGTATAGTCGGGGTCACTGAAGCTTTCTTT. This sequence encodes CASSIVGVTEAFF.

This chain uses TRBV5-1 with TRBJ1-2; D gene unclear. Trimming cost V 4 bases and J 6 bases, with 19 bases left between them. Germline-derived CDR1 and CDR2 are SGHRS and YFSETQ. This CDR3 has 15 amino acids. The CDR3: CASSMKGPSSNGYTF. CDR3 in DNA: TGCGCCAGCAGCATGAAGGGCCCATCGAGCAATGGCTACACCTTC. Full variable domain (remainder filled in from reference TRBV5-1 and TRBJ1-2): KAGVTQTPRYLIKTRGQQVTLSCSPISGHRSVSWYQQTPGQGLQFLFEYFSETQRNKGNFPGRFSGRQFSNSRSEMNVSTLELGDSALYLCASSMKGPSSNGYTFGSGTRLTVV.

The gene calls are TRBV28 and TRBJ2-5; unclear D gene. Germline loops: CDR1 MDHEN, CDR2 SYDVKM. The ends were cut back, 6 bases at V and 1 base at J, with 15 bases in the middle. CDR3 length: 15 amino acids. The CDR3 DNA is TGTGCCAGCAGCACCCGACTGGCGATCCAAGAGACCCAGTACTTC. Residues: CASSTRLAIQETQYF.

The chain uses TRBV27 and TRBJ2-7; no firm D call. The CDR3 runs to 14 residues. Germline values: CDR1 MNHEY, CDR2 SMNVEV (reference sequence). The V end lost 5 bases, the J end lost 0 bases, and 11 bases lay between the germline ends. CDR3 DNA: TGTGCCAGCAGTGAGATTGCAAGCTCCTACGAGCAGTACTTC. As protein: CASSEIASSYEQYF.

This clone was found once. The gene calls are TRBV19 and TRBJ1-3; D uncertain. Between the trimmed V and J ends, which lost 3 bases and 0 bases, there was a span of 18 bases. This CDR3 contains 18 residues. Germline CDR1 and CDR2: LNHDA and SQIVND (reference sequence). CDR3 bases: TGTGCCAGTAGTATCCCTAACCGGTTCCAACGCTCTGGAAACACCATATATTTT. Amino acid sequence: CASSIPNRFQRSGNTIYF.

The rearrangement joins TRBV27 to TRBJ2-7, with D perhaps matching TRBD1 or TRBD2 (5 bases each). This CDR3 is built from 14 residues. Germline V CDR1 and CDR2: MNHEY, SMNVEV (reference sequence). Trimming removed 2 bases from V and 3 bases from J, with 11 bases in between. In nucleotides, the CDR3 is TGTGCCAGCAGTTTAGGGGCTAGCAGCTACGAGCAGTACTTC. This encodes CASSLGASSYEQYF.

This clone was seen more than once but under ten times. The chain combines TRBV5-6 with TRBJ2-1; D not certain. Germline CDR1 SGHDT, CDR2 YYEEEE. The CDR3 runs to 12 residues. The V gene lost 3 bases and the J gene lost 7 bases, with 8 bases spanning the gap. The CDR3 region is CASSSRPNEQFF. The CDR3 DNA reads TGTGCCAGCAGCTCCAGACCGAATGAGCAGTTCTTC.

J is TRBJ2-5 and V is TRBV7-2; tentative D call: TRBD2 (7 bases). Germline loops: CDR1 SGHTA, CDR2 FQGNSA. CDR3 size: 16 residues. The V gene lost 7 bases and the J gene lost 5 bases, with 23 bases spanning the gap. The CDR3 sequence is CASTPHEGGGMETQYF. The CDR3 DNA reads as TGTGCCAGCACCCCACACGAGGGAGGGGGTATGGAGACCCAGTACTTC.

The CDR3 DNA reads TGCGCCAGCAGTGAGGCGGGGGACAGTTCACCCCTCCACTTT. Encoded protein: CASSEAGDSSPLHF. The chain is built from TRBV10-2 and TRBJ1-6; TRBD1 matches 7 bases. CDR1 WSHSY and CDR2 SAAADI come from the germline V gene. CDR3 size: 14 residues. Germline trimming cut 2 bases from V and 9 bases from J; bases unmatched to any gene: 4.

The rearrangement uses TRBV28 and TRBJ2-7; the D gene is possibly TRBD2 (5 bases). Germline CDR1 reads MDHEN; CDR2 reads SYDVKM. V was shortened by 5 bases and J by 4 bases, with 9 bases between the two germline ends. CDR3 size: 12 residues. The CDR3, as DNA: TGTGCCAGCAGTCTCTCGGGATACGAGCAGTACTTC. Residues: CASSLSGYEQYF.

V usage is TRBV19 and J usage is TRBJ1-1; no firm D call. CDR1 is LNHDA, CDR2 SQIVND, per germline (reference sequence). V gave up 3 bases and J gave up 6 bases, with 11 bases separating them. The CDR3 sequence is 13 residues long. The CDR3 nucleotides read TGTGCCAGTAGTATTACCCTGGCGGCTGAAGCTTTCTTT. Translating it yields CASSITLAAEAFF. The full variable domain, with the rest looked up from reference TRBV19 and TRBJ1-1, is DGGITQSPKYLFRKEGQNVTLSCEQNLNHDAMYWYRQDPGQGLRLIYYSQIVNDFQKGDIAEGYSVSREKKESFPLTVTSAQKNPTAFYLCASSITLAAEAFFGQGTRLTVV.

The rearrangement joins TRBV14 to TRBJ2-5, with a tentative D call TRBD2 (6 bases). Germline-derived CDR1 and CDR2 are SGHDN and FVKESK. Trimming stripped 6 bases from V and 1 base from J, with 12 bases between. The CDR3 loop spans 14 amino acids. The CDR3 sequence: CASSPRDFQETQYF. The CDR3 DNA is TGTGCCAGCAGTCCCCGGGACTTCCAAGAGACCCAGTACTTC.

This chain connects TRBV28 to TRBJ2-7; D ambiguous. Trimming removed 2 bases at V and 4 bases at J, with 6 bases between. Germline loops: CDR1 MDHEN, CDR2 SYDVKM. CDR3 length equals 12 residues. CDR3 DNA: TGTGCCAGCAGTTTAAATAAGTACGAGCAGTACTTC. As protein: CASSLNKYEQYF.

The V gene is TRBV7-2, the J gene TRBJ2-5; possibly TRBD1 for D (6 bases). The CDR3 extends over 15 amino acids. V lost 0 bases to trimming and J lost 5 bases, with 13 bases between them. Germline V gene sequence: CDR1 SGHTA, CDR2 FQGNSA. The CDR3 is CASSLAGASQETQYF. The CDR3, as DNA: TGTGCCAGCAGCTTAGCGGGGGCTAGCCAGGAGACCCAGTACTTC.

This clone was seen only once. In DNA, the CDR3 is TGTGCCAGCAGAGACGGGACCGAGCCCTACGAGCAGTACTTC. Translated, it gives CASRDGTEPYEQYF. The chain carries TRBV7-9 and TRBJ2-7; D tentatively fits TRBD1 or TRBD2 (5 bases each). CDR3 length: 14 amino acids. Trimming took 6 bases from V and 2 from J, leaving 14 bases between them. Looked up from germline, CDR1 is SEHNR and CDR2 is FQNEAQ (reference sequence).

The gene calls are TRBV28 and TRBJ1-1; 7 nucleotides agree with TRBD1. The ends lost 1 base at V and 6 bases at J; junction bases unmatched: 5. Germline lookup yields CDR1 MDHEN and CDR2 SYDVKM. The CDR3 consists of 14 residues. In nucleotides, the CDR3 is TGTGCCAGCAGTTTATCCAGGGGGTTACCTGAAGCTTTCTTT. Encoded protein: CASSLSRGLPEAFF.

V gene TRBV2 combines with J gene TRBJ2-2; 9 bases line up with TRBD1. The CDR3 covers 14 residues. Germline V gene sequence: CDR1 SNHLY, CDR2 FYNNEI. The V and J ends lost 7 bases and 5 bases, in that order; junction bases with no gene match: 5. DNA for the CDR3: TGTGCCAGCACTATAGACAGGGGGACCGGGGAGCTGTTTTTT. Amino acids: CASTIDRGTGELFF.

This clone was counted a few times. The rearrangement joins TRBV28 to TRBJ1-6, with 8 bases fitting TRBD1. In germline, CDR1 is MDHEN, CDR2 SYDVKM. Losses at the gene ends were 6 bases for V and 10 bases for J; bases not matched to a gene: 11. The CDR3 covers 15 residues. The CDR3, as DNA: TGTGCCAGCAGATACCCGACAGGGGAGGGATCACCCCTCCACTTT. Translation: CASRYPTGEGSPLHF.

The sample holds a few counts of this clone. DNA of the CDR3: TGTGCCAGCAGGACTTCCTCCGAAGAAGCTTTCTTT. Translating gives CASRTSSEEAFF. V gene TRBV6-5 combines with J gene TRBJ1-1; D not resolved. This CDR3 is 12 amino acids long. V was cut by 6 bases and J by 8 bases, with 13 bases left in between. Germline V lookup: CDR1 MNHEY, CDR2 SVGAGI.

V and J are TRBV27 and TRBJ1-2; the D is unclear. CDR1 MNHEY and CDR2 SMNVEV come from the germline V gene (reference sequence). CDR3 size: 14 residues. V lost 5 bases and J lost 6, with 16 bases in between. The DNA for the CDR3 is TGTGCCAGCAGTGTCCGGTGGGAACCGGATGGCTACACCTTC. Its translation is CASSVRWEPDGYTF.